The 26 T cell receptor beta chains below were found in one sample sequenced in a study of blood T cell repertoires in COVID-19. Only in-frame clones appear in the TCRdb table, and some are missing; sequencing was by immunoSEQ multiplex PCR. Of a few hundred thousand clones in the sample, 84% were seen once. Source material: peripheral blood. The receptor set was obtained from a man aged 55 to 70 with acute or convalescent COVID-19.

V is TRBV3-1 (or the pseudogene TRBV3-2) and J is TRBJ2-7, with TRBD2 identical over 13 bases. CDR1 and CDR2 (germline): LGHDT, YNNKEL (reference sequence). The V and J ends lost 3 bases and 0 bases, in that order; junction bases with no gene match: 8. The CDR3 contains 18 residues. The DNA for the CDR3 is TGTGCCAGCAGCCACCGTCCGACTAGCGGGAGGTCCTCCTACGAGCAGTACTTC. Its translation is CASSHRPTSGRSSYEQYF.

This chain connects TRBV19 to TRBJ2-7; D perhaps matches TRBD2 (5 bases). V gave up 4 bases and J gave up 6 bases, with 16 bases separating them. Germline-derived CDR1 and CDR2 are LNHDA and SQIVND (reference sequence). The length of the CDR3 is 14 residues. The CDR3 here is CASSTTAGRGEQYF. CDR3 bases: TGTGCCAGTAGTACCACGGCAGGACGGGGCGAGCAGTACTTC.

The V gene is TRBV19, the J gene TRBJ2-1; 8 bases fit TRBD1. The CDR3 runs to 15 residues. Germline lookup yields CDR1 LNHDA and CDR2 SQIVND (reference sequence). V was clipped by 5 bases and J by 5 bases; unmatched bases: 8. The CDR3 DNA is TGTGCCAGTAGTCCCCCAGGGGGCGCCAACAATGAGCAGTTCTTC. Translation: CASSPPGGANNEQFF.

The rearrangement uses TRBV27 and TRBJ1-4; 7 nucleotides agree with TRBD1. V shed 2 bases, J shed 8 bases, and the junction held 5 bases outside the gene matches. CDR3 length: 14 residues. Germline CDR1 reads MNHEY; CDR2 reads SMNVEV (reference sequence). The CDR3 bases are TGTGCCAGCAGTTTAGAGGGGGCGGGCGAAAAACTGTTTTTT. It translates to CASSLEGAGEKLFF. Complete variable domain (other parts from reference TRBV27 and TRBJ1-4): EAQVTQNPRYLITVTGKKLTVTCSQNMNHEYMSWYRQDPGLGLRQIYYSMNVEVTDKGDVPEGYKVSRKEKRNFPLILESPSPNQTSLYFCASSLEGAGEKLFFGSGTQLSVL.

This clone was detected only a few times. This rearrangement joins TRBV19 to TRBJ1-2; D remains ambiguous. The length of the CDR3 is 15 residues. Trimming pared 5 bases from V and 5 bases from J, leaving 18 bases between. Germline CDR1 LNHDA, CDR2 SQIVND (reference sequence). Here the CDR3 reads CASSSVESFFYGYTF. The CDR3 DNA reads TGTGCCAGTAGTTCGGTGGAGAGTTTCTTTTATGGCTACACCTTC.

The genes are TRBV11-2 and TRBJ2-1, with D maybe TRBD2 (6 bases). This CDR3 contains 16 residues. Germline CDR1 reads SGHAT; CDR2 reads FQNNGV. V was pared by 6 bases and J by 1 base, with 16 bases between. This CDR3 is CASRNWMGRSYNEQFF. DNA for the CDR3: TGTGCCAGCAGGAATTGGATGGGGAGGTCCTACAATGAGCAGTTCTTC.

J is TRBJ2-3 and V is TRBV11-3; TRBD2 is a possible D gene (8 bases). The CDR3 is 15 residues long. Looked up from germline, CDR1 is SGHNT and CDR2 is YENEEA. V was shortened by 5 bases and J by 4 bases, with 16 bases between the two germline ends. The CDR3 here is CASSPPGGGPDTQYF. CDR3 coding DNA: TGTGCCAGCAGCCCCCCGGGAGGGGGCCCAGATACGCAGTATTTT.

V gene TRBV7-2 combines with J gene TRBJ1-4; D is unresolved. CDR3 size: 13 residues. With 3 bases removed from V and 5 bases from J, the gap between germline ends came to 7 bases. The germline CDR1 and CDR2 sequences are SGHTA and FQGNSA. CDR3 in DNA: TGTGCCAGCAGCTTTAGCTCAAATGAAAAACTGTTTTTT. This sequence encodes CASSFSSNEKLFF. The entire variable domain, with the rest obtained from reference TRBV7-2 and TRBJ1-4, is as follows: GAGVSQSPSNKVTEKGKDVELRCDPISGHTALYWYRQSLGQGLEFLIYFQGNSAPDKSGLPSDRFSAERTGGSVSTLTIQRTQQEDSAVYLCASSFSSNEKLFFGSGTQLSVL.

The chain is built from TRBV12-5 and TRBJ2-1; 8 positions agree with TRBD2. Trimming removed 6 bases from V and 2 bases from J; junction bases left unmatched: 6. CDR1 is LGHNT, CDR2 FRNRAP, per germline. This CDR3 contains 15 residues. The CDR3 nucleotides are TGTGCTAGTGGCACCGGGACTAGTCCCTACAATGAGCAGTTCTTC. Its protein product is CASGTGTSPYNEQFF.

This rearrangement joins TRBV12-3 or TRBV12-4 to TRBJ2-3; 11 bases fit TRBD1. This CDR3 has 13 residues. The V gene end was trimmed by 6 bases and the J gene end by 7 bases; junction bases not matched to a gene: 3. The DNA for the CDR3 is TGTGCCAGCAGCGGACAGGGGGCGAATACGCAGTATTTT. Protein sequence: CASSGQGANTQYF.

V usage is TRBV7-2 and J usage is TRBJ1-6; 10 nucleotides agree with TRBD1. Germline V lookup: CDR1 SGHTA, CDR2 FQGNSA. The CDR3 loop spans 21 amino acids. Trimming took 0 bases from V and 7 from J; bases not matched to a gene: 18. The CDR3 is CASSLAIFGTGQGSGNSPLHF. The CDR3 DNA follows: TGTGCCAGCAGCTTAGCCATATTCGGTACGGGACAGGGGAGCGGGAATTCACCCCTCCACTTT.

For this clone: Other nucleotide sequences from this sample produce the same CDR3. The CDR3 DNA reads as TGTGCCAGCAGTTTCCGTGAGGGAAACACCATATATTTT. Encoded protein: CASSFREGNTIYF. J is TRBJ1-3 and V is TRBV27, with D hard to call. CDR3 size: 13 residues. V lost 3 bases and J 4 bases, leaving 7 bases between the germline ends. Germline assignment: CDR1 MNHEY and CDR2 SMNVEV (reference sequence).

This clone has only a few counts. The rearrangement uses TRBV2 and TRBJ2-1, with D tentatively TRBD2 (5 bases). The V and J ends lost 7 bases and 1 base respectively, with 11 bases between them. The germline V gene encodes CDR1 SNHLY and CDR2 FYNNEI. The CDR3 is 14 residues long. The CDR3 bases are TGTGCCAGCATAGGACGGGGATCCTACAATGAGCAGTTCTTC. It is translated as CASIGRGSYNEQFF. The variable domain in full, completed from reference TRBV2 and TRBJ2-1, reads EPEVTQTPSHQVTQMGQEVILRCVPISNHLYFYWYRQILGQKVEFLVSFYNNEISEKSEIFDDQFSVERPDGSNFTLKIRSTKLEDSAMYFCASIGRGSYNEQFFGPGTRLTVL.

The V gene is TRBV7-9, the J gene TRBJ1-2; D uncertain. CDR1 and CDR2 (germline): SEHNR, FQNEAQ (reference sequence). This CDR3 region has 13 residues. The V gene lost 10 bases and the J gene lost 7 bases, with 19 bases spanning the gap. The CDR3 sequence is CATDAKREGGYTF. The CDR3 DNA follows: TGTGCCACCGATGCAAAGAGGGAGGGTGGCTACACCTTC.

This chain uses TRBV7-9 with TRBJ2-1; TRBD2 is a possible D gene (5 bases). Trimming pared 7 bases from V and 9 bases from J, leaving 13 bases between. The CDR3 has 12 residues. Germline CDR1 reads SEHNR; CDR2 reads FQNEAQ (reference sequence). CDR3 in amino acids: CASNGLAGEQFF. CDR3 in DNA: TGTGCCAGCAACGGACTTGCCGGTGAGCAGTTCTTC. Filled out from reference TRBV7-9 and TRBJ2-1, the complete variable domain reads DTGVSQNPRHKITKRGQNVTFRCDPISEHNRLYWYRQTLGQGPEFLTYFQNEAQLEKSRLLSDRFSAERPKGSFSTLEIQRTEQGDSAMYLCASNGLAGEQFFGPGTRLTVL.

The rearrangement joins TRBV19 to TRBJ1-2; no clear D. Germline CDR1 reads LNHDA; CDR2 reads SQIVND (reference sequence). The V gene lost 5 bases and the J gene lost 4 bases, with 17 bases spanning the gap. The CDR3 extends over 15 amino acids. The CDR3 sequence: CASSAPRHNIYGYTF. The CDR3 DNA is TGTGCCAGTAGTGCGCCGCGACATAACATCTATGGCTACACCTTC.

V gene TRBV7-9 combines with J gene TRBJ1-5; 10 nucleotides match TRBD1. The germline gives CDR1 SEHNR, CDR2 FQNEAQ (reference sequence). J gave up 7 bases and V 5 bases, and 8 bases lay outside the gene matches. This CDR3 is 15 amino acids long. CDR3 protein: CASSPSTGGWQPQHF. The CDR3 nucleotides read TGTGCCAGCAGCCCATCGACAGGGGGCTGGCAGCCCCAGCATTTT.

This chain uses TRBV2 with TRBJ2-5; D ambiguous. The V gene lost 8 bases and the J gene lost 0 bases, with 7 bases spanning the gap. The CDR3 consists of 12 residues. Germline V gene sequence: CDR1 SNHLY, CDR2 FYNNEI. CDR3 DNA sequence: TGTGCCAGCTCAAAATACCAAGAGACCCAGTACTTC. The encoded protein is CASSKYQETQYF.

The chain carries TRBV7-2 and TRBJ2-7; TRBD2 matches 8 bases. Per germline, CDR1 SGHTA and CDR2 FQGNSA. J gave up 4 bases and V 5 bases, and 10 bases lay outside the gene matches. The CDR3 has 15 amino acids. CDR3 region: CASSPPGTRGYEQYF. In nucleotides, the CDR3 is TGTGCCAGCAGCCCGCCCGGGACTAGGGGATACGAGCAGTACTTC.

The chain combines TRBV19 with TRBJ2-7; 8 nucleotides line up with TRBD1. In germline, CDR1 is LNHDA, CDR2 SQIVND (reference sequence). Unmatched junction bases numbered 9, after V lost 3 bases and J lost 5 bases. The CDR3 covers 15 residues. CDR3 sequence (DNA): TGTGCCAGTAGTATGGTTCGGACAGGGTTCGACGAGCAGTACTTC. Its translation is CASSMVRTGFDEQYF.

The V and J genes are TRBV5-4 and TRBJ2-1, with a possible D match to TRBD2 (7 bases). The CDR3 sequence is 16 residues long. The V and J ends lost 4 bases and 4 bases respectively, with 18 bases between them. The V gene's germline CDR1 is SGHNT and CDR2 YYREEE (reference sequence). CDR3 coding DNA: TGTGCCAGCAGCCCCGGCGGGGCGGGGGCTTACAATGAGCAGTTCTTC. It yields the protein CASSPGGAGAYNEQFF.

V and J are TRBV19 and TRBJ1-3; 10 positions match TRBD1. Germline values: CDR1 LNHDA, CDR2 SQIVND (reference sequence). V shed 4 bases and J 1 base; nucleotides not matched to a gene: 10. This CDR3 spans 18 amino acids. CDR3 region: CASSTSGTGVPSGNTIYF. The CDR3 nucleotides are TGTGCCAGTAGTACTTCAGGGACAGGGGTCCCTTCTGGAAACACCATATATTTT.

V usage is TRBV5-6 and J usage is TRBJ2-2; D is unclear. Germline CDR1 is SGHDT and CDR2 is YYEEEE. The CDR3 contains 16 residues. V lost 3 bases and J lost 7, with 19 bases in between. CDR3 bases: TGTGCCAGCAGCTCCGAAGGTCACTACCTTGTCGGGGAGCTGTTTTTT. It codes for CASSSEGHYLVGELFF.

This clone was detected only once. The V gene is TRBV29-1, the J gene TRBJ1-2; D may be TRBD1 (5 bases). Germline-derived CDR1 and CDR2 are SQVTM and ANQGSEA. The CDR3 covers 13 residues. Trimming took off 2 bases at V and 6 bases at J, with 13 bases between the two ends. The CDR3: CSVERGTINGYTF. CDR3 nucleotides: TGCAGCGTTGAAAGGGGAACGATAAATGGCTACACCTTC.

A word on this clone: Within the sample, other DNA sequences also encode this same CDR3. The rearrangement uses TRBV7-2 and TRBJ1-5; 8 bases align to TRBD1. The junction had 1 base not matched to a gene; V was cut back by 4 bases and J by 5 bases. This CDR3 comprises 13 residues. Germline V gene lookup returns CDR1 SGHTA and CDR2 FQGNSA. Here the CDR3 reads CASSSQGDQPQHF. CDR3 nucleotide sequence: TGTGCCAGCAGCTCACAGGGGGATCAGCCCCAGCATTTT.

This sequence joins TRBV5-1 and TRBJ2-5, with D possibly matching TRBD1 (6 bases). Germline V gene lookup returns CDR1 SGHRS and CDR2 YFSETQ. The CDR3 length is 13 residues. Trimming cost V 5 bases and J 3 bases, with 11 bases left between them. The CDR3 region is CASSSGQKETQYF. As DNA, the CDR3 is TGCGCCAGCAGTTCCGGACAGAAAGAGACCCAGTACTTC.